The 2 T cell receptor beta chains listed next were all sequenced from one sample in a study of T cells in localized non-small cell lung cancer. The data were produced by immunoSEQ multiplex PCR, yet TCRdb's version contains in-frame clones alone and is incomplete. The table has 45,000 to 60,000 clones, 85% to 90% seen once; the top ten hold about 2.3%. The source material was PBMCs, sampled before any cancer treatment. The source is a man aged 35 to 69 with stage II lung adenocarcinoma.

The chain combines TRBV11-3 with TRBJ2-7, with 7 nucleotides matching TRBD1. The trim removed 1 base at V and 4 bases at J, leaving 16 bases unmatched. Germline V gene lookup returns CDR1 SGHNT and CDR2 YENEEA. This CDR3 spans 18 amino acids. The CDR3 reads CASSLVAPRGPGGYEQYV. DNA of the CDR3: TGTGCCAGCAGCTTAGTGGCTCCACGGGGACCAGGGGGATACGAGCAGTACGTC.

The chain joins TRBV30 to TRBJ1-1; D ambiguous. Per the germline V gene, CDR1 is GTSNPN and CDR2 is SVGIG (reference sequence). The germline V and J ends were trimmed by 3 bases and 2 bases, with 25 bases remaining between them. The CDR3 has 18 amino acids. This CDR3 reads CAWSRSLSWTSRNTEAFF. In DNA form, the CDR3 reads TGTGCCTGGAGCCGGTCCCTCTCTTGGACCTCAAGAAACACTGAAGCTTTCTTT.